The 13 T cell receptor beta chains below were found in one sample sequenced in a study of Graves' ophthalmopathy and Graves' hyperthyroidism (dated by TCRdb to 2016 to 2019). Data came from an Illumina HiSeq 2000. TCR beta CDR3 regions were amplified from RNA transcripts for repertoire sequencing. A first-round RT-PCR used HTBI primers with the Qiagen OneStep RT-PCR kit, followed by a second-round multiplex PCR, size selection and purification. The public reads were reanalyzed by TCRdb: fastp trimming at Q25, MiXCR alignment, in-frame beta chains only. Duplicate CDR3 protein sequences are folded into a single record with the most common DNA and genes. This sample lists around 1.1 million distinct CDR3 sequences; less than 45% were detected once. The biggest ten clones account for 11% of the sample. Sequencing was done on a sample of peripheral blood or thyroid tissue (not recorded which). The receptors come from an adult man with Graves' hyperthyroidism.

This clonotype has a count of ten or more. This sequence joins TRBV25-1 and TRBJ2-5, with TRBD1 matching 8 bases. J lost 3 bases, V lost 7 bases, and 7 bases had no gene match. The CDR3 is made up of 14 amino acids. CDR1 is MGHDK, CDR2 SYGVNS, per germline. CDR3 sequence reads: CASNPPTGEETQYF. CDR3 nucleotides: TGTGCCAGCAATCCACCGACAGGGGAAGAGACCCAGTACTTC.

The CDR3 loop reads CASSGYRDRVGSPLHF. CDR3 DNA: TGTGCCAGCAGTGGGTACCGGGACAGGGTTGGCTCACCCCTCCACTTT. The chain joins TRBV25-1 to TRBJ1-6; 9 nucleotides line up with TRBD1. Germline V gives CDR1 MGHDK, CDR2 SYGVNS. The CDR3 length is 16 residues. V gave up 4 bases and J gave up 10 bases; unmatched junction bases: 11.

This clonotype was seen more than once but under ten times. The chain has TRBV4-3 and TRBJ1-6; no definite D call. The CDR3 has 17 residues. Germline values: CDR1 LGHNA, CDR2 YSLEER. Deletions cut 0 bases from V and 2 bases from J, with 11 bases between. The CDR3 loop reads CASSQDWRRPYNSPLHF. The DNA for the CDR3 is TGCGCCAGCAGCCAAGATTGGAGGAGACCCTATAATTCACCCCTCCACTTT.

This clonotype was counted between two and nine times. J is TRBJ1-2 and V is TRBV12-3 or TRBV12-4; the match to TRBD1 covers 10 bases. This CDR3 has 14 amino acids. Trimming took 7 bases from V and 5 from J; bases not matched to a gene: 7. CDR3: CASTLDRGNYGYTF. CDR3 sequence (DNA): TGTGCCAGCACCCTGGACAGGGGGAATTATGGCTACACCTTC.

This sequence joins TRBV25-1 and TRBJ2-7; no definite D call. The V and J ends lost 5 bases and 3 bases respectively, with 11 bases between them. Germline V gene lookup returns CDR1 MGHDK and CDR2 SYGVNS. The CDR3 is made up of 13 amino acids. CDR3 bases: TGTGCCAGCAGTCAACAGTCGGGCTACGAGCAGTACTTC. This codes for CASSQQSGYEQYF.

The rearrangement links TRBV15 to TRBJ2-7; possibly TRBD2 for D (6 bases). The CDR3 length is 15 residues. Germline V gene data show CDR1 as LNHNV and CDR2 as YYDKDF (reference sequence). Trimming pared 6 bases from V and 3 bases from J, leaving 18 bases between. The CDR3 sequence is CATSVRGQGGYEQYF. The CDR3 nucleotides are TGTGCCACCAGTGTGAGGGGCCAGGGAGGCTACGAGCAGTACTTC.

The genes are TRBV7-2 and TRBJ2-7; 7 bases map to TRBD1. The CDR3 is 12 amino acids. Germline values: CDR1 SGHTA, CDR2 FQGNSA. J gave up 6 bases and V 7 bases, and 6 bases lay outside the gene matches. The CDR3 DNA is TGTGCCAGCATAGACAGGGAGCCCGAGCAGTACTTC. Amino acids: CASIDREPEQYF.

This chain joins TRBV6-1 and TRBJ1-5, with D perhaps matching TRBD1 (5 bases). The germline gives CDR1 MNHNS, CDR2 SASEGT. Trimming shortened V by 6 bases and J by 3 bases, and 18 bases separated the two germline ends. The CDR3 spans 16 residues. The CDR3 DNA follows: TGTGCCAGCAGGCCAAGCCGGGACGGTCCCAATCAGCCCCAGCATTTT. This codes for CASRPSRDGPNQPQHF.

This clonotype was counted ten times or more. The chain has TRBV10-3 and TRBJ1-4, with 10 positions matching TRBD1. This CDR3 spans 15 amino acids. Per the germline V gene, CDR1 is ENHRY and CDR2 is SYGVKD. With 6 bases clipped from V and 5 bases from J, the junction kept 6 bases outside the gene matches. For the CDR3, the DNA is TGTGCCATCAGGGACGGACAGGGGGAGAATGAAAAACTGTTTTTT. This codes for CAIRDGQGENEKLFF.

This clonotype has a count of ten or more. The CDR3, as DNA: TGTGCCAGCAGCTTAAAATCGACAACTGAAGCTTTCTTT. Translating it yields CASSLKSTTEAFF. The chain links TRBV7-9 to TRBJ1-1, with D unclear. CDR1 and CDR2 (germline): SEHNR, FQNEAQ (reference sequence). CDR3 length: 13 amino acids. The V gene lost 2 bases and the J gene lost 5 bases, with 9 bases spanning the gap.

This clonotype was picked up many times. CDR3 nucleotides: TGTGCCAGTACGCGGGCGGGCGGCAATCAGCCCCAGCATTTT. The encoded protein is CASTRAGGNQPQHF. V gene TRBV19 combines with J gene TRBJ1-5; D is unclear. V was shortened by 7 bases and J by 2 bases, with 12 bases between the two germline ends. Per germline, CDR1 LNHDA and CDR2 SQIVND (reference sequence). The CDR3 has 14 amino acids.

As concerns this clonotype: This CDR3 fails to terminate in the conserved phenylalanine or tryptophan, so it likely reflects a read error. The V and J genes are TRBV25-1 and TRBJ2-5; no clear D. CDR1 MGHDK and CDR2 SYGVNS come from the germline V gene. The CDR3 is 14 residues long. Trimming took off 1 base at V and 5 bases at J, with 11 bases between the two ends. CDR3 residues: CASSEFPGGETQYS. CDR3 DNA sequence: TGTGCCAGCAGTGAATTCCCGGGTGGGGAGACCCAGTACTCC.

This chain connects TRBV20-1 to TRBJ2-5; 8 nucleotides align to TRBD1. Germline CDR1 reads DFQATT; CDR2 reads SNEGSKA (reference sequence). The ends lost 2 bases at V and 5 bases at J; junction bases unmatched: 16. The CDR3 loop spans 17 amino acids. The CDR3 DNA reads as TGCAGTGCTAGACGGACAGGGAGCACATATAGGGCGGAGACCCAGTACTTC. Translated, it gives CSARRTGSTYRAETQYF.